This T cell receptor beta chain was recovered during a study of blood T cell repertoires in COVID-19 (dated by TCRdb to 2018 to 2021). Concerning the study at large: Samples from collaborators originated in the United States, Italy and Spain and spanned both the acute and convalescent phases of COVID-19. Deeply sampled blood TCRbeta repertoires from subjects exposed to, actively infected with, or recovered from COVID-19 were included in the dataset. The prospective study material was composed of cDNA or gDNA derived from T cells, B-cell-depleted T cells, or PBMCs. A freely available public database, intended as a resource for researchers studying the immune response to SARS-CoV-2, is where the repertoires were released. A de-identified subject ID, COVID-19 status, age in years and sex were almost always included in the sample metadata. Where available, HLA class I and class II types were taken from metadata supplied by the sample provider and were not determined by assay-based typing. Samples were obtained from the ongoing ImmuneRACE study (first 160 participants) and from roughly 1,300 subjects provided by 6 global collaborators. Overall study results and their limits: How much clinical and demographic metadata was included differed by source and by participant, and the metadata was provided uncurated.

Reading the germline V gene gives CDR1 MGHDK and CDR2 SYGVNS. V loses 5 bases, J loses 6 bases, and the germline ends lie 19 bases apart. The CDR3 measures 15 amino acids from cysteine to phenylalanine. Left in the record is the CDR3 DNA by itself, 45 bases read in frame from the first base. Notes on this clone: Its antigen is currently not known. No base-level quality is on record; no much larger clone is a single base apart.

The immunoSEQ Assay, a bias-controlled multiplex PCR, was used to amplify TCRbeta CDR3 regions from genomic DNA. In the original analysis: Nucleated cell counts per sample were estimated from amplification of reference gene primers within the assay. To quantify the absolute abundance of each unique TCRbeta CDR3 rearrangement, sequence reads were collapsed and filtered. Productive Simpson clonality was computed per sample as the square root of Simpson's diversity index over productive rearrangements. Drawn from immuneACCESS, this table holds only the in-frame rearrangements with V and J called that TCRdb kept. Clones are partly lost; checked studies trace under half to an unresolved V gene and leave the rest unexplained. That table supplies the V and J calls and clone size; D and trimming were determined from the DNA. The sample profile shows over 150,000 clones; approximately 83% of them were found once. The ten largest account for approximately 32% of the sample.

Each collaborating institution followed its own protocols to collect whole blood in K2EDTA tubes. Collaborator samples were shipped for TCRbeta analysis as frozen whole blood, isolated PBMCs, or DNA extracted from either sample type. The chain employs TRBV25-1 and TRBJ1-1; matching of 5 bases hints at TRBD1 as the D gene. The specimen sequenced was peripheral blood. The receptor's source is an older woman with acute or convalescent COVID-19. CDR3 protein: CASSHHGAGDPEAFF. The DNA sequence reads TGTGCCAGCAGTCACCACGGGGCGGGGGACCCTGAAGCTTTCTTT.